What follows are 23 T cell receptor beta chains derived from one specimen sequenced in a study of blood T cell repertoires in COVID-19 (dated by TCRdb to about 2020). Libraries were prepared through the immunoSEQ multiplex PCR assay. TCRdb holds this immuneACCESS table with in-frame rearrangements only. Some clones are missing; in checked studies, unresolved V genes explain under half, and the rest has no known cause. For this sample there are 100,000 to 150,000 clones; more than 80% appear just once. The top ten clones comprise 3.2% of the sample. The sequencing input was peripheral blood. The receptors come from a woman at least 80 years old with COVID-19, enrolled during active disease.

The chain is built from TRBV7-8 and TRBJ1-2; no clear D. Looked up from germline, CDR1 is SGHVS and CDR2 is FQNEAQ. The length of the CDR3 is 13 residues. Trimming stripped 3 bases from V and 5 bases from J, with 10 bases between. The CDR3 is CASSFTRRYGYTF. CDR3 bases: TGTGCCAGCAGCTTTACTCGGAGATATGGCTACACCTTC.

The chain links TRBV7-2 to TRBJ2-3; 7 positions match TRBD2. The CDR3 consists of 15 residues. V was pared by 2 bases and J by 4 bases, with 6 bases of the junction left unmatched. CDR1 SGHTA and CDR2 FQGNSA come from the germline V gene. CDR3 loop: CASSLQAGTSDTQYF. In DNA, the CDR3 is TGTGCCAGCAGCTTACAAGCGGGAACCTCAGATACGCAGTATTTT.

The chain uses TRBV5-6 and TRBJ2-5, with D hard to call. CDR1 SGHDT and CDR2 YYEEEE come from the germline V gene. This CDR3 is built from 15 residues. The V gene lost 4 bases and the J gene lost 1 base, with 14 bases spanning the gap. The CDR3 loop is CASSPRPGPQETQYF. DNA for the CDR3: TGTGCCAGCAGCCCCAGACCGGGTCCCCAAGAGACCCAGTACTTC.

The gene calls are TRBV2 and TRBJ2-2, with 7 nucleotides matching TRBD1. CDR3 size: 16 residues. V was pared by 6 bases and J by 5 bases, with 12 bases of the junction left unmatched. Germline values: CDR1 SNHLY, CDR2 FYNNEI. The CDR3 spells CASRDWGQYLTGELFF. The CDR3 DNA sequence: TGTGCCAGCAGGGATTGGGGACAGTACTTAACCGGGGAGCTGTTTTTT.

This clone was seen a single time. The V gene is TRBV14, the J gene TRBJ1-4; TRBD1 is a possible D gene (5 bases). From germline, CDR1 is SGHDN and CDR2 FVKESK. Trimming removed 4 bases from V and 5 bases from J, with 14 bases in between. The CDR3 is 15 amino acids. CDR3 in amino acids: CASSPYGTSNEKLFF. The CDR3 DNA reads TGTGCCAGCAGCCCGTACGGGACTAGCAATGAAAAACTGTTTTTT.

The chain joins TRBV7-3 to TRBJ1-1; tentatively, D is TRBD1 (5 bases). Germline lookup yields CDR1 SGHTA and CDR2 FQGTGA. There are 15 residues in the CDR3. With 1 base removed from V and 4 bases from J, the gap between germline ends came to 13 bases. The CDR3 coding sequence is TGTGCCAGCAGCTTAAAGCTCGGGGGGAGCACTGAAGCTTTCTTT. Its protein product is CASSLKLGGSTEAFF. Together with reference TRBV7-3 and TRBJ1-1, the CDR3 gives the full variable domain: GAGVSQTPSNKVTEKGKYVELRCDPISGHTALYWYRQSLGQGPEFLIYFQGTGAADDSGLPNDRFFAVRPEGSVSTLKIQRTERGDSAVYLCASSLKLGGSTEAFFGQGTRLTVV.

The rearrangement links TRBV27 to TRBJ1-6, with 8 bases aligning to TRBD1. Per the germline V gene, CDR1 is MNHEY and CDR2 is SMNVEV (reference sequence). The CDR3 is 13 residues long. V was pared by 4 bases and J by 7 bases, with 0 bases of the junction left unmatched. CDR3 coding DNA: TGTGCCAGCAGTTGGGACAGGAATTCACCCCTCCACTTT. Amino acids: CASSWDRNSPLHF.

The gene calls are TRBV10-3 and TRBJ2-1; D is unclear. V dropped 8 bases and J dropped 0 bases, with 14 bases sitting between them. There are 15 residues in the CDR3. Germline V lookup: CDR1 ENHRY, CDR2 SYGVKD. The CDR3 protein is CAILGEESSYNEQFF. In DNA form, the CDR3 reads TGTGCCATCCTAGGAGAGGAGAGCTCCTACAATGAGCAGTTCTTC.

J is TRBJ1-5 and V is TRBV6-6; D is unclear. Per germline, CDR1 MNHNY and CDR2 SVGAGI (reference sequence). The ends were cut back, 3 bases at V and 6 bases at J, with 6 bases in the middle. The CDR3 totals 12 residues. The CDR3 DNA sequence: TGTGCCAGCAGTTATGAGGGTCAGCCCCAGCATTTT. This encodes CASSYEGQPQHF.

Regarding this clone: The sample contains more than one DNA sequence encoding this CDR3. This sequence joins TRBV2 and TRBJ1-5; the D is unclear. Germline-derived CDR1 and CDR2 are SNHLY and FYNNEI. The CDR3 spans 14 residues. Trimming stripped 4 bases from V and 1 base from J, with 8 bases between. In DNA, the CDR3 is TGTGCCAGCAGTGTCCGGGGAAGCAATCAGCCCCAGCATTTT. Translation: CASSVRGSNQPQHF.

The gene calls are TRBV4-1 and TRBJ1-1, with a possible D match to TRBD1 (6 bases). Germline V lookup: CDR1 MGHRA, CDR2 YSYEKL. The length of the CDR3 is 15 residues. The V end was cut by 5 bases, the J end by 3 bases, with 16 bases between. In DNA, the CDR3 is TGCGCCAGCAGCTCGCAAGAGGGGGGGGACACTGAAGCTTTCTTT. Protein sequence: CASSSQEGGDTEAFF.

J is TRBJ2-7 and V is TRBV6-2 or TRBV6-3, with 11 bases identical to TRBD2. This CDR3 is 18 amino acids long. With V trimmed by 5 bases and J by 2 bases, 14 bases remained unmatched. Germline CDR1 reads MNHEY; CDR2 reads SVGEGT. In nucleotides, the CDR3 is TGTGCCAGCAGTCACGCTAGCGGGAGGCAGACCGAGACCTACGAGCAGTACTTC. Amino acids: CASSHASGRQTETYEQYF.

In its sample, this clone was seen once. This chain joins TRBV11-2 and TRBJ1-1; TRBD1 matches 8 bases. V was clipped by 5 bases and J by 1 base; unmatched bases: 3. Germline values: CDR1 SGHAT, CDR2 FQNNGV. The CDR3 runs 14 residues. This CDR3 reads CASSVDRGNTEAFF. The CDR3 DNA reads as TGTGCCAGCAGCGTCGACAGGGGGAACACTGAAGCTTTCTTT.

V and J are TRBV27 and TRBJ2-7; perhaps TRBD1 as D (7 bases). This CDR3 comprises 14 residues. Germline values: CDR1 MNHEY, CDR2 SMNVEV (reference sequence). V gave up 2 bases and J gave up 9 bases, with 17 bases separating them. The CDR3 DNA follows: TGTGCCAGCAGTTTACAGGGGGGTTTCGGCGGGCAGTACTTC. This sequence encodes CASSLQGGFGGQYF.

The count of this clone is one. The rearrangement uses TRBV5-1 and TRBJ1-2; unclear D gene. The CDR3 runs to 14 residues. Trimming removed 0 bases at V and 6 bases at J, with 12 bases between. CDR1 is SGHRS and CDR2 is YFSETQ in the germline V gene. CDR3 coding DNA: TGCGCCAGCAGCTTGGGACGCCCGAGCGATGGCTACACCTTC. The encoded protein is CASSLGRPSDGYTF.

V usage is TRBV5-1 and J usage is TRBJ2-7, with a weak D call TRBD1 (5 bases). Trimming pared 0 bases from V and 5 bases from J, leaving 24 bases between. The CDR3 extends over 18 amino acids. In germline, CDR1 is SGHRS, CDR2 YFSETQ. The CDR3 nucleotides are TGCGCCAGCAGCTTGGGAGAGGCAGGGTTTAATGTCTACGACGAGCAGTACTTC. This translates into CASSLGEAGFNVYDEQYF.

The table lists this clone with a few counts. The chain recombines TRBV10-3 with TRBJ1-5, with 8 bases identical to TRBD1. Per the germline V gene, CDR1 is ENHRY and CDR2 is SYGVKD. The CDR3 spans 12 residues. J was trimmed by 5 bases and V by 10 bases; bases with no gene match: 4. CDR3 residues: CATKTGDQPQHF. The CDR3 DNA is TGTGCCACGAAGACAGGGGATCAGCCCCAGCATTTT.

The chain has TRBV5-1 and TRBJ2-3, with 9 bases matching TRBD2. J was trimmed by 3 bases and V by 0 bases; bases with no gene match: 5. This CDR3 is 16 amino acids long. Germline-derived CDR1 and CDR2 are SGHRS and YFSETQ. The CDR3 protein is CASSLAATSGTDTQYF. CDR3 nucleotide sequence: TGCGCCAGCAGCTTGGCAGCGACTAGCGGTACAGATACGCAGTATTTT.

V gene TRBV6-2 or TRBV6-3 combines with J gene TRBJ2-1, with D uncertain. Germline lookup yields CDR1 MNHEY and CDR2 SVGEGT. V was pared by 0 bases and J by 3 bases, with 6 bases between. CDR3 length: 14 residues. The CDR3 protein is CASSYSLNYNEQFF. CDR3 nucleotides: TGTGCCAGCAGTTACTCGTTAAACTACAATGAGCAGTTCTTC.

The chain employs TRBV5-1 and TRBJ2-3; 10 positions agree with TRBD1. The V gene's germline CDR1 is SGHRS and CDR2 YFSETQ. The CDR3 runs to 19 residues. With V trimmed by 4 bases and J by 4 bases, 18 bases remained unmatched. CDR3 sequence reads: CASSLIGGTGQGRPDTQYF. Written as DNA, the CDR3 is TGCGCCAGCAGCCTCATTGGGGGGACGGGACAGGGGAGACCAGATACGCAGTATTTT.

This sequence joins TRBV9 and TRBJ2-7; 11 positions agree with TRBD2. Germline loops: CDR1 SGDLS, CDR2 YYNGEE. The CDR3 runs 14 residues. V was pared by 4 bases and J by 5 bases, with 5 bases of the junction left unmatched. Here the CDR3 DNA reads TGTGCCAGCAGCCTCCAGACTAGCGGGGACGAGCAGTACTTC. It is translated as CASSLQTSGDEQYF.

The V call is TRBV7-2, the J call TRBJ2-1; D gene ambiguous. CDR1 is SGHTA, CDR2 FQGNSA, per germline. This CDR3 region has 16 residues. V was shortened by 2 bases and J by 0 bases, with 11 bases between the two germline ends. The CDR3 DNA sequence: TGTGCCAGCAGCTTAAACCCCCGGAGCTCCTACAATGAGCAGTTCTTC. Translated: CASSLNPRSSYNEQFF.

The chain couples TRBV11-3 to TRBJ1-2; D is undetermined. Germline CDR1 is SGHNT and CDR2 is YENEEA. This CDR3 region has 12 residues. Trimming stripped 5 bases from V and 2 bases from J, with 6 bases between. The CDR3 nucleotides read TGTGCCAGCAGCAACAGCAACTATGGCTACACCTTC. This encodes CASSNSNYGYTF.